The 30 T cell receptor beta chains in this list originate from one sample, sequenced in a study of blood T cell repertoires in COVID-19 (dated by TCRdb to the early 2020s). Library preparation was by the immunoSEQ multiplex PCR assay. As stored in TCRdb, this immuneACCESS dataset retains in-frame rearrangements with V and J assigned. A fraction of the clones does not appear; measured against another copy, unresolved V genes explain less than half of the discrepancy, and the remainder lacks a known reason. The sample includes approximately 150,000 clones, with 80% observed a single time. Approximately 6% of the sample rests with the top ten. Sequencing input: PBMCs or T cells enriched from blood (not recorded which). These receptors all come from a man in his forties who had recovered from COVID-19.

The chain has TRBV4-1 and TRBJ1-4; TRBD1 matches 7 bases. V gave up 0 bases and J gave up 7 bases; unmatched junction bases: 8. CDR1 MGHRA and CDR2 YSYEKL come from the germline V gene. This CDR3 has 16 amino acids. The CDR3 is CASSQDATGETEKLFF. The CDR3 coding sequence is TGCGCCAGCAGCCAAGATGCTACAGGGGAAACTGAAAAACTGTTTTTT.

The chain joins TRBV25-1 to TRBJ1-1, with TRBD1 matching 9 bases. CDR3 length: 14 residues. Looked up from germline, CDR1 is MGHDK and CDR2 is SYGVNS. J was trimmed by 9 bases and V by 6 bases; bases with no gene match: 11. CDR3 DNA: TGTGCCAGCAGCTCTACAGGGGGCGAAAGGAAAGCTTTCTTT. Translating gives CASSSTGGERKAFF.

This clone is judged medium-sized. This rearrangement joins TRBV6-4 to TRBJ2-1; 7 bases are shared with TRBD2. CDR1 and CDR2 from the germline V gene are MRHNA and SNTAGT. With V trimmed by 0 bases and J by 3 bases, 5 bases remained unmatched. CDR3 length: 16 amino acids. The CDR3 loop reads CASSDSASGGYNEQFF. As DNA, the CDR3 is TGTGCCAGCAGTGACTCGGCTAGCGGCGGCTACAATGAGCAGTTCTTC.

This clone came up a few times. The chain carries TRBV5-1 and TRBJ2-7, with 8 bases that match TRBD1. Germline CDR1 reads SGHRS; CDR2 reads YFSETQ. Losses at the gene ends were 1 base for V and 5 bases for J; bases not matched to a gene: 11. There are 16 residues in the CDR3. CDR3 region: CASSLNAGTGSNEQYF. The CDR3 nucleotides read TGCGCCAGCAGCTTGAACGCCGGGACAGGTTCTAACGAGCAGTACTTC.

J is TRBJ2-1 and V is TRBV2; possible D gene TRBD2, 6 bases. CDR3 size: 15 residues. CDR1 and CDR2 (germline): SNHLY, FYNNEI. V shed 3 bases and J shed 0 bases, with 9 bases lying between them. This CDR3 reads CASSEGRSSYNEQFF. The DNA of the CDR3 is TGTGCCAGCAGTGAGGGGAGGAGCTCCTACAATGAGCAGTTCTTC.

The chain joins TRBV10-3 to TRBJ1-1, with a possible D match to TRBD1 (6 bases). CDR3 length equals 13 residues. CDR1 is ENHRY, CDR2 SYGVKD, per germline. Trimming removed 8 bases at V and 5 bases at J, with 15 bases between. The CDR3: CAIGYRVETEAFF. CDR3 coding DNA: TGTGCCATCGGATACAGGGTCGAGACTGAAGCTTTCTTT.

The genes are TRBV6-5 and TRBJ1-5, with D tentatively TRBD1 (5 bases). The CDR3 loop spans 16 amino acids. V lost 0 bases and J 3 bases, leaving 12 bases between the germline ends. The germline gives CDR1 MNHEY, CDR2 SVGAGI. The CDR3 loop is CASSYSAGGNNQPQHF. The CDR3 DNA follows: TGTGCCAGCAGTTACTCGGCCGGGGGGAACAATCAGCCCCAGCATTTT.

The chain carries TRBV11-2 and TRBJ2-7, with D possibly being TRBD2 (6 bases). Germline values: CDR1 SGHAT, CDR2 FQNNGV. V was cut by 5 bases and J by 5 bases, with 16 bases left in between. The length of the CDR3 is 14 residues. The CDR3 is CASSLLGGGDEQYF. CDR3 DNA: TGTGCCAGCAGCCTTTTAGGAGGAGGGGACGAGCAGTACTTC.

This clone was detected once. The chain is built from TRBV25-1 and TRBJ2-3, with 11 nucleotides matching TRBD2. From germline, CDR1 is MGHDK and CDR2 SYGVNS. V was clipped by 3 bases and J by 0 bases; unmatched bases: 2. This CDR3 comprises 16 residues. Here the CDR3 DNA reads TGTGCCAGCAGTGAGGGACTAGCGGAGAGCACAGATACGCAGTATTTT. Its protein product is CASSEGLAESTDTQYF.

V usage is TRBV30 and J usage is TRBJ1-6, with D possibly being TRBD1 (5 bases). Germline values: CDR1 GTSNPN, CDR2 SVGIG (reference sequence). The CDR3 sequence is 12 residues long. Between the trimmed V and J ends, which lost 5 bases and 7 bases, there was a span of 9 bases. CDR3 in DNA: TGTGCCTGGGGACAAGGGAATTCACCCCTCCACTTT. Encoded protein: CAWGQGNSPLHF.

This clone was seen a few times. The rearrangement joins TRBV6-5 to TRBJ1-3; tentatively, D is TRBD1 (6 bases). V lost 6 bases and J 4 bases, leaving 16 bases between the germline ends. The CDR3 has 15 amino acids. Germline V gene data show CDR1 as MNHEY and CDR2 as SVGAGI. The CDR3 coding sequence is TGTGCCAGCAGGTCCGACAGGACCTCCGGAAACACCATATATTTT. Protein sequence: CASRSDRTSGNTIYF.

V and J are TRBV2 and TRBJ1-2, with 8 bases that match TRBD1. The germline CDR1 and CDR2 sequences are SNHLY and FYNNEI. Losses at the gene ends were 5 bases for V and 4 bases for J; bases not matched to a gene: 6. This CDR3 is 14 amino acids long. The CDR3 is CASSRGQGAYGYTF. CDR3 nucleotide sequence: TGTGCCAGCAGTCGGGGGCAGGGGGCCTATGGCTACACCTTC.

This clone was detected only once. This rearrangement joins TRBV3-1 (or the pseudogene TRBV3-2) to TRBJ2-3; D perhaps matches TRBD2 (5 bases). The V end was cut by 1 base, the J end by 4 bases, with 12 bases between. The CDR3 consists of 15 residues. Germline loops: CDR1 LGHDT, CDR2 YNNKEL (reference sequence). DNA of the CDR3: TGTGCCAGCAGCCAAGTGAGAGGGAAGGCAGATACGCAGTATTTT. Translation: CASSQVRGKADTQYF.

In nucleotides, the CDR3 is TGCGCCAGCGGGCCCCCTCTCAATCAGCCCCAGCATTTT. Protein product: CASGPPLNQPQHF. J is TRBJ1-5 and V is TRBV4-1; no reliable D call. V shed 8 bases and J shed 3 bases, with 11 bases lying between them. This CDR3 is 13 amino acids long. Per germline, CDR1 MGHRA and CDR2 YSYEKL.

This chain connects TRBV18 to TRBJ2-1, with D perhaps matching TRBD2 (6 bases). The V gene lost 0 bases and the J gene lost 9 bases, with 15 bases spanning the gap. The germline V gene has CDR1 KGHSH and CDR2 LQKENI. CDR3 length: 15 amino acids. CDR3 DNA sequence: TGTGCCAGCTCACCACCGGAGACTAGGAACTCTGAGCAGTTCTTC. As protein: CASSPPETRNSEQFF.

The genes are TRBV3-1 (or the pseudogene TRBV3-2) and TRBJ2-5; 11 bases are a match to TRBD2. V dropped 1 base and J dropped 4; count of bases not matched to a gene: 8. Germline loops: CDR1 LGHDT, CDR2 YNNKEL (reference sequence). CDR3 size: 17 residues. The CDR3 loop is CASSQGLAGGQGETQYF. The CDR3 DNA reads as TGTGCCAGCAGCCAAGGGTTAGCGGGGGGGCAAGGAGAGACCCAGTACTTC.

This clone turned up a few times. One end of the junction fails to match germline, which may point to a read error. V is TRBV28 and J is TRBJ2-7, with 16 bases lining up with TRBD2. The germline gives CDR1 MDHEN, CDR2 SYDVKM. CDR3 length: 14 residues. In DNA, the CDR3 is TGTGCCAGCAGAGATCTCGGGACTAGCGGGGGGGAACACTTC. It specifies CASRDLGTSGGEHF.

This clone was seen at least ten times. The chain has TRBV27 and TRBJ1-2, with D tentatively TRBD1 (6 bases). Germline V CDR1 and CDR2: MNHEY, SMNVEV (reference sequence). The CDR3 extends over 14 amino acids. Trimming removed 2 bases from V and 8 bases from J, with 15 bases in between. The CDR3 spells CASSLTGTFKGYTF. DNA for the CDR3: TGTGCCAGCAGTTTAACCGGGACATTCAAGGGCTACACCTTC.

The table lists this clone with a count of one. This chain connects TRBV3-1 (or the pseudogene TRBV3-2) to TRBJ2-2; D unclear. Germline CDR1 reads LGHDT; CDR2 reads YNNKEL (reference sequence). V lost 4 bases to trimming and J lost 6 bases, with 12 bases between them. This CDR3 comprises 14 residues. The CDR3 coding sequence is TGTGCCAGCAGCCGACAAATAGACGCCGGGGAGCTGTTTTTT. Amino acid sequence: CASSRQIDAGELFF.

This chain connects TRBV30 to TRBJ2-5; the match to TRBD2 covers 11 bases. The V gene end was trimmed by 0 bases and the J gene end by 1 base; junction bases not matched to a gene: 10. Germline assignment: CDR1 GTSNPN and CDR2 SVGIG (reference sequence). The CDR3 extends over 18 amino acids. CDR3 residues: CAWSVWGLAGGLQETQYF. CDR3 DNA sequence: TGTGCCTGGAGTGTATGGGGTCTAGCGGGGGGCCTCCAAGAGACCCAGTACTTC.

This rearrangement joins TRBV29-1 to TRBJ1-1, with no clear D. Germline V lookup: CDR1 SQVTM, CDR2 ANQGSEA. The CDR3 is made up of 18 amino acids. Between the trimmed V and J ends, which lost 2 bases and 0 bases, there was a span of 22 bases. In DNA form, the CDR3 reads TGCAGCGTTGAAACCTGGAGAGCGGCCACAGAGATGAACACTGAAGCTTTCTTT. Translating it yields CSVETWRAATEMNTEAFF.

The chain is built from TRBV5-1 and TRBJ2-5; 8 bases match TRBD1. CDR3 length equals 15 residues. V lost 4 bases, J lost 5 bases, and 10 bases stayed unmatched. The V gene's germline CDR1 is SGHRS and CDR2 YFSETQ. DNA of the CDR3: TGCGCCAGCAGCACCGAGGACAGGGTGAGGGAGACCCAGTACTTC. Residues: CASSTEDRVRETQYF.

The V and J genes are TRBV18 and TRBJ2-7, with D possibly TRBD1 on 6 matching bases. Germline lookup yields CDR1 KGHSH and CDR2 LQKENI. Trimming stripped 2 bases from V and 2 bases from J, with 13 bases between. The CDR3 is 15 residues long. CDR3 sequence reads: CASSPSQGRAYEQYF. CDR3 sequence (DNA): TGTGCCAGCTCACCATCCCAGGGGCGGGCCTACGAGCAGTACTTC.

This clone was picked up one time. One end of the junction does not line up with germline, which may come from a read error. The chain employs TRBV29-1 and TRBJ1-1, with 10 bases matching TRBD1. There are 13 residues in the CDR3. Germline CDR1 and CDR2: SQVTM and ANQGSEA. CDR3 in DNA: TGCAGCGTCGGCCTGGGACAGGGGTTTGAAGTTTTCTTT. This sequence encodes CSVGLGQGFEVFF.

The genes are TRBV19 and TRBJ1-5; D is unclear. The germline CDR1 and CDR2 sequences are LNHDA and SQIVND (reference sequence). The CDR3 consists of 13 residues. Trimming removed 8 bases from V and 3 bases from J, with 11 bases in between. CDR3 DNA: TGTGCCAGTGCGGGTAATATCAATCAGCCCCAGCATTTT. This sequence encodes CASAGNINQPQHF.

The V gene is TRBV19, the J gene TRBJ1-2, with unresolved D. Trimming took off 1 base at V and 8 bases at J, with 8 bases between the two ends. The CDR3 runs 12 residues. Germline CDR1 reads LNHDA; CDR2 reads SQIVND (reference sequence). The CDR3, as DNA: TGTGCCAGTAGTATAGTCCTGGGCGGCTACACCTTC. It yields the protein CASSIVLGGYTF. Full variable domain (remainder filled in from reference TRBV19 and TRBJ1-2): DGGITQSPKYLFRKEGQNVTLSCEQNLNHDAMYWYRQDPGQGLRLIYYSQIVNDFQKGDIAEGYSVSREKKESFPLTVTSAQKNPTAFYLCASSIVLGGYTFGSGTRLTVV.

CDR3 nucleotides: TGTGCCAGCAGAAGGACAGGGGACTTCTATGGCTACACCTTC. Encoded protein: CASRRTGDFYGYTF. The V gene is TRBV6-5, the J gene TRBJ1-2, with 9 bases that match TRBD1. Germline V lookup: CDR1 MNHEY, CDR2 SVGAGI. The CDR3 contains 14 residues. The ends lost 6 bases at V and 4 bases at J; junction bases unmatched: 6.

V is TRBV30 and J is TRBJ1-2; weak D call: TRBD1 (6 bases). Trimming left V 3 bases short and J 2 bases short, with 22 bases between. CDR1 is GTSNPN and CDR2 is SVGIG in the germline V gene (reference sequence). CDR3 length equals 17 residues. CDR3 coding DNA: TGTGCCTGGAGCCCTGGGGTTTTTCGGGGGGCGAACTATGGCTACACCTTC. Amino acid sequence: CAWSPGVFRGANYGYTF.

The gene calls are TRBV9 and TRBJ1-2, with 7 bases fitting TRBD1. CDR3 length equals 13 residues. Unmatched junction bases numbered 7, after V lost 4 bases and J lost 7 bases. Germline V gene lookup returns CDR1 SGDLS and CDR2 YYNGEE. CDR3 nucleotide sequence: TGTGCCAGCAGCCTAGGGACAGATCCTGGCTACACCTTC. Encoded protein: CASSLGTDPGYTF. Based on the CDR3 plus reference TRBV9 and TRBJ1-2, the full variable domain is DSGVTQTPKHLITATGQRVTLRCSPRSGDLSVYWYQQSLDQGLQFLIQYYNGEERAKGNILERFSAQQFPDLHSELNLSSLELGDSALYFCASSLGTDPGYTFGSGTRLTVV.

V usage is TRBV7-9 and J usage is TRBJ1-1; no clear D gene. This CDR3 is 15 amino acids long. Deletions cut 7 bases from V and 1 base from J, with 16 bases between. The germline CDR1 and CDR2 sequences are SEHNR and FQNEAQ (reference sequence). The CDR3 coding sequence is TGTGCCAGCACCCCGACGGGAGGCACGAACACTGAAGCTTTCTTT. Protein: CASTPTGGTNTEAFF.